Each of the 16 T cell receptor beta chains below was sequenced from the same sample in a study of T-cell reconstitution after alpha-beta-depleted transplantation in children. Using unique molecular identifiers, the investigators prepared the TCRbeta library. TCRdb processed the PCR reads anew with MiXCR; each CDR3 protein has one entry. The sample has a few hundred thousand distinct CDR3 sequences; 25% to 30% are singletons. Sample: PBMCs, taken before TCRalphabeta/CD19-depleted stem cell transplant. These receptors were obtained from a boy under two years old with Wiskott-Aldrich syndrome, due to receive a stem cell transplant.

The CDR3 sequence: CSARGLVADTQYF. DNA for the CDR3: TGCAGTGCTAGGGGACTTGTGGCAGATACGCAGTATTTT. The rearrangement joins TRBV20-1 to TRBJ2-3, with D perhaps TRBD2 (6 bases). Trimming pared 3 bases from V and 4 bases from J, leaving 11 bases between. CDR1 is DFQATT and CDR2 is SNEGSKA in the germline V gene (reference sequence). The CDR3 covers 13 residues.

This chain links TRBV12-3 or TRBV12-4 with TRBJ1-5; 10 nucleotides match TRBD1. The CDR3 is 16 amino acids. V trimming: 3 bases; J trimming: 6 bases; junction bases outside the gene matches: 8. The CDR3 DNA reads as TGTGCCAGCAGTTTTCGTCGACAGGGGGCCGGTCAGCCCCAGCATTTT. Translating gives CASSFRRQGAGQPQHF.

The V gene is TRBV10-3, the J gene TRBJ2-1; either TRBD1 or TRBD2 may supply D (5 bases each). V lost 0 bases to trimming and J lost 0 bases, with 18 bases between them. This CDR3 comprises 19 residues. Looked up from germline, CDR1 is ENHRY and CDR2 is SYGVKD. CDR3 sequence (DNA): TGTGCCATCAGTGAGTCTCGGGGTGGGGCCAGGAGCTCCTACAATGAGCAGTTCTTC. Amino acids: CAISESRGGARSSYNEQFF.

This clonotype came up a few times. The chain recombines TRBV6-1 with TRBJ2-5; 10 bases map to TRBD1. CDR1 and CDR2 from the germline V gene are MNHNS and SASEGT. The CDR3 contains 15 residues. V shed 10 bases, J shed 3 bases, and the junction held 11 bases outside the gene matches. CDR3 in amino acids: CATQSGGTGEETQYF. The CDR3 coding sequence is TGTGCCACACAATCCGGTGGGACAGGGGAAGAGACCCAGTACTTC.

V usage is TRBV20-1 and J usage is TRBJ2-6; D gene unclear. The V gene's germline CDR1 is DFQATT and CDR2 SNEGSKA (reference sequence). This CDR3 has 11 amino acids. Trimming took 7 bases from V and 4 from J, leaving 5 bases between them. The CDR3 region is CSGWGANVLTF. DNA for the CDR3: TGCAGTGGATGGGGGGCCAACGTCCTGACTTTC.

This clonotype was counted between two and nine times. The rearrangement joins TRBV20-1 to TRBJ2-2; TRBD2 agrees at 10 bases. Unmatched junction bases numbered 5, after V lost 3 bases and J lost 4 bases. The CDR3 has 15 residues. Germline V gives CDR1 DFQATT, CDR2 SNEGSKA (reference sequence). The CDR3 bases are TGCAGTGCTAGGAGGGCTAGCGGGGGCACCGGGGAGCTGTTTTTT. It codes for CSARRASGGTGELFF.

This clonotype was seen a few times. The chain links TRBV28 to TRBJ2-7, with 7 bases aligning to TRBD2. The CDR3 has 13 amino acids. Germline CDR1 reads MDHEN; CDR2 reads SYDVKM. Trimming at V came to 10 bases and at J to 7 bases, leaving 13 bases not matched to a gene. CDR3 in DNA: TGTGCCATCCGGGGGGACGGTAGACGGGAGCAGTACTTC. Translation gives CAIRGDGRREQYF. The full variable domain, with the rest looked up from reference TRBV28 and TRBJ2-7, is DVKVTQSSRYLVKRTGEKVFLECVQDMDHENMFWYRQDPGLGLRLIYFSYDVKMKEKGDIPEGYSVSREKKERFSLILESASTNQTSMYLCAIRGDGRREQYFGPGTRLTVT.

There are a few counts of this clonotype. The V gene is TRBV20-1, the J gene TRBJ2-5, with 8 positions matching TRBD2. V trimming: 6 bases; J trimming: 5 bases; junction bases outside the gene matches: 8. CDR1 is DFQATT, CDR2 SNEGSKA, per germline (reference sequence). CDR3 size: 13 residues. The CDR3 here is CSASKSGSETQYF. For the CDR3, the DNA is TGCAGTGCGAGCAAGAGCGGGAGTGAGACCCAGTACTTC.

This sequence joins TRBV28 and TRBJ2-4; perhaps D is TRBD1 or TRBD2 (5 bases each). V lost 6 bases and J 0 bases, leaving 12 bases between the germline ends. CDR1 MDHEN and CDR2 SYDVKM come from the germline V gene. This CDR3 contains 15 residues. This chain's CDR3 is CASSPGTQAKNIQYF. The CDR3 DNA reads TGTGCCAGCAGCCCCGGGACGCAAGCCAAAAACATTCAGTACTTC.

The V and J genes are TRBV5-1 and TRBJ2-1; 7 nucleotides align to TRBD1. Germline lookup yields CDR1 SGHRS and CDR2 YFSETQ. V shed 0 bases, J shed 7 bases, and the junction held 7 bases outside the gene matches. This CDR3 region has 15 residues. The CDR3: CASSLGERQGNEQFF. CDR3 coding DNA: TGCGCCAGCAGCTTGGGGGAGAGACAGGGTAATGAGCAGTTCTTC.

V usage is TRBV20-1 and J usage is TRBJ1-1, with a weak D call TRBD1 (5 bases). CDR3 length: 13 residues. The germline CDR1 and CDR2 sequences are DFQATT and SNEGSKA (reference sequence). The CDR3 DNA reads TGCAGGCTAAGTTCGGACATGAACACTGAAGCTTTCTTT. Translating it yields CRLSSDMNTEAFF.

This clonotype has only a few counts. The chain couples TRBV10-3 to TRBJ2-5; TRBD1 might be the D (8 bases). CDR1 and CDR2 (germline): ENHRY, SYGVKD. V was clipped by 10 bases and J by 5 bases, with 17 bases between them. This CDR3 is built from 13 residues. DNA for the CDR3: TGTGCCACCCGACAGGGGCGGGGGGAGACCCAGTACTTC. Encoded protein: CATRQGRGETQYF.

This clonotype was counted a few times. J is TRBJ2-1 and V is TRBV9; the D gene is possibly TRBD2 (7 bases). Germline lookup yields CDR1 SGDLS and CDR2 YYNGEE. The CDR3 spans 18 residues. Trimming shortened V by 3 bases and J by 0 bases, and 19 bases separated the two germline ends. In DNA form, the CDR3 reads TGTGCCAGCAGCGGCCCCCTGTCCGCGGGGGCCTCCTACAATGAGCAGTTCTTC. This codes for CASSGPLSAGASYNEQFF.

Only a few counts were recorded for this clonotype. The V and J genes are TRBV5-1 and TRBJ2-7; D perhaps matches TRBD2 (6 bases). The CDR3 has 15 amino acids. Germline CDR1 is SGHRS and CDR2 is YFSETQ. Trimming removed 0 bases from V and 4 bases from J, with 14 bases in between. CDR3 sequence: CASSLAGRPEYEQYF. The CDR3 DNA is TGCGCCAGCAGCTTGGCCGGGAGACCAGAGTACGAGCAGTACTTC.

The rearrangement links TRBV13 to TRBJ2-5, with 7 bases lining up with TRBD1. Germline lookup yields CDR1 PRHDT and CDR2 FYEKMQ (reference sequence). The CDR3 is 15 residues long. V dropped 5 bases and J dropped 1; count of bases not matched to a gene: 7. The chain's CDR3 is CASSLRTGSQETQYF. The CDR3 DNA reads as TGTGCCAGCAGCCTGAGGACAGGCTCCCAAGAGACCCAGTACTTC.

This clonotype was detected only a few times. The chain couples TRBV5-1 to TRBJ2-3; 12 nucleotides agree with TRBD2. Trimming removed 4 bases from V and 5 bases from J; junction bases left unmatched: 8. CDR3 length: 16 residues. CDR1 is SGHRS and CDR2 is YFSETQ in the germline V gene. DNA of the CDR3: TGCGCCAGCAGCCCAAGGACTAGCGGGAAGGGAGATACGCAGTATTTT. Its protein product is CASSPRTSGKGDTQYF.